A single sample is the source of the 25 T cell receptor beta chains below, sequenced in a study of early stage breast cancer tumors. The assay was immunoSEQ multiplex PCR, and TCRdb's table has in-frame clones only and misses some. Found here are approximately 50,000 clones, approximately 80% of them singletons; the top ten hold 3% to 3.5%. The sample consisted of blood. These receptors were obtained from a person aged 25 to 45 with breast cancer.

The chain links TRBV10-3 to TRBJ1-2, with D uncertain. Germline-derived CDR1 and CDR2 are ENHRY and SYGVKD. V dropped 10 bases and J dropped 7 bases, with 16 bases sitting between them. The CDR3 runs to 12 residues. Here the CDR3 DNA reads TGTGCCACCACCCAAAGTATTGGTGGCTACACCTTC. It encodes CATTQSIGGYTF.

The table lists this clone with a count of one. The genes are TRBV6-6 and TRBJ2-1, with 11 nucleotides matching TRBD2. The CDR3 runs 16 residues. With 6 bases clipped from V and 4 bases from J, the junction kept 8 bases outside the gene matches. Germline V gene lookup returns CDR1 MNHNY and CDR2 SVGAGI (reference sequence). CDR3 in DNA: TGTGCCAGCAGCAGGACTAGCGGGCCGTATTACAATGAGCAGTTCTTC. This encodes CASSRTSGPYYNEQFF.

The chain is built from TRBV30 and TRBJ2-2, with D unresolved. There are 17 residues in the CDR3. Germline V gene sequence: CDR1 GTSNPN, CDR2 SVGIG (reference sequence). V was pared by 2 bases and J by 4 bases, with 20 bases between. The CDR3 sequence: CAWSPFRNVLITGELFF. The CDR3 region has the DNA TGTGCCTGGAGTCCCTTTAGAAACGTCCTAATCACCGGGGAGCTGTTTTTT. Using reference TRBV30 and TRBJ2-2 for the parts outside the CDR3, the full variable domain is SQTIHQWPATLVQPVGSPLSLECTVEGTSNPNLYWYRQAAGRGLQLLFYSVGIGQISSEVPQNLSASRPQDRQFILSSKKLLLSDSGFYLCAWSPFRNVLITGELFFGEGSRLTVL.

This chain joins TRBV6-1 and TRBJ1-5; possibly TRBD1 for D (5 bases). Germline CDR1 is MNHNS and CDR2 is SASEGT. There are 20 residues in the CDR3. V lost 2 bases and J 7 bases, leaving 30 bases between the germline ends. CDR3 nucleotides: TGTGCCAGCAGTGAACCCCGGGGTGGGGGTGAGGTCTTCTCTCGACAGCCCCAGCATTTT. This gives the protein CASSEPRGGGEVFSRQPQHF.

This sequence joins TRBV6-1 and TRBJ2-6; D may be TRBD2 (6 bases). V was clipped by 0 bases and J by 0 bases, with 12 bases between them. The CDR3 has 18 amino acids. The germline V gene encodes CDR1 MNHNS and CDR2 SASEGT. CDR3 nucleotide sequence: TGTGCCAGCAGTGAAGCCGTGGGAGGTAGCTCTGGGGCCAACGTCCTGACTTTC. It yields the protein CASSEAVGGSSGANVLTF.

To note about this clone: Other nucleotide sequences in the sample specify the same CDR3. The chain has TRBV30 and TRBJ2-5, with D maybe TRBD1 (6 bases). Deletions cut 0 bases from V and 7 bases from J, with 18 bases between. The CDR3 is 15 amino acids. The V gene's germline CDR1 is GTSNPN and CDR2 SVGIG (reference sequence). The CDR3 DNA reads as TGTGCCTGGAGTGTTAGTTTGGCAGGGGAGAGGACCCAGTACTTC. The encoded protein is CAWSVSLAGERTQYF.

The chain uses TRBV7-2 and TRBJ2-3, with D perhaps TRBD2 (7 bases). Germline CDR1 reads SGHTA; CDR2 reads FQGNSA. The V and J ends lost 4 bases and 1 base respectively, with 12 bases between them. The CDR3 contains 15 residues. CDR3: CASSYPGGRTDTQYF. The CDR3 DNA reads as TGTGCCAGCAGCTACCCCGGGGGGCGCACAGATACGCAGTATTTT. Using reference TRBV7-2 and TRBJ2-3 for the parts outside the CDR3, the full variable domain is GAGVSQSPSNKVTEKGKDVELRCDPISGHTALYWYRQSLGQGLEFLIYFQGNSAPDKSGLPSDRFSAERTGGSVSTLTIQRTQQEDSAVYLCASSYPGGRTDTQYFGPGTRLTVL.

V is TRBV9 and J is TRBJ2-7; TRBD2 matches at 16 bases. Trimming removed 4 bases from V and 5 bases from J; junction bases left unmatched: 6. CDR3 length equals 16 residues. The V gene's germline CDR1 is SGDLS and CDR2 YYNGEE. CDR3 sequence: CASSLGTSGRAHEQYF. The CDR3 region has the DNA TGTGCCAGCAGCCTGGGGACTAGCGGGAGGGCCCACGAGCAGTACTTC.

The CDR3 reads CASEGRTGSEQYF. The CDR3 coding sequence is TGTGCCAGCGAGGGGCGGACAGGGAGCGAGCAGTACTTC. J is TRBJ2-7 and V is TRBV19, with 8 positions matching TRBD1. Germline CDR1 is LNHDA and CDR2 is SQIVND (reference sequence). Germline trimming cut 9 bases from V and 6 bases from J; bases unmatched to any gene: 10. This CDR3 comprises 13 residues.

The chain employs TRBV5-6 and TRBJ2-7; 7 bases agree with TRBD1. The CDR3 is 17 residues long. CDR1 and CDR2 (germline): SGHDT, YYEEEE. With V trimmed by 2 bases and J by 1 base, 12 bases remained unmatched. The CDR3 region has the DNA TGTGCCAGCAGCTTTTCGGGACAGCCCTATTTTTCCTACGAGCAGTACTTC. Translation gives CASSFSGQPYFSYEQYF.

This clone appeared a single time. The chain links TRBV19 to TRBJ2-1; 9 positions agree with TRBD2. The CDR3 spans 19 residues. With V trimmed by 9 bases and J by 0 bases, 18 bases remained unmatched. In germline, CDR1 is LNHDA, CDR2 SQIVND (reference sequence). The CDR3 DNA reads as TGTGCCAGCAAAGGAGATAGCGGGAGCCATTTCTTCTCCTACAATGAGCAGTTCTTC. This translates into CASKGDSGSHFFSYNEQFF.

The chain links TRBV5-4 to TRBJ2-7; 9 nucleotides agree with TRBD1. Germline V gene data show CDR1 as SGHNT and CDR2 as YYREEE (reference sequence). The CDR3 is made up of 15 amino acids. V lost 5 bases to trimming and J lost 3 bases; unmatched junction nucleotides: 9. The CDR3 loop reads CASSSLGQGYYEQYF. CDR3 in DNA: TGTGCCAGCAGTTCCCTGGGACAGGGATACTACGAGCAGTACTTC.

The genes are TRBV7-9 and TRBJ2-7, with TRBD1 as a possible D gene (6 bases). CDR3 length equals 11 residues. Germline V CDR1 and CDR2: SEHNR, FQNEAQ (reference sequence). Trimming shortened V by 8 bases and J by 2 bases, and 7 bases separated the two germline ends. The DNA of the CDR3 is TGTGCCAGCGGACAGCCCTACGAGCAGTACTTC. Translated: CASGQPYEQYF.

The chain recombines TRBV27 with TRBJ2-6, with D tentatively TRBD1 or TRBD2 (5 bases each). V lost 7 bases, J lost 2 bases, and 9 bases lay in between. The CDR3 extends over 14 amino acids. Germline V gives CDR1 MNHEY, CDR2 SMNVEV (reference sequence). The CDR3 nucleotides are TGTGCCAGCAAAGGGACCACTGGGGCCAACGTCCTGACTTTC. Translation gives CASKGTTGANVLTF.

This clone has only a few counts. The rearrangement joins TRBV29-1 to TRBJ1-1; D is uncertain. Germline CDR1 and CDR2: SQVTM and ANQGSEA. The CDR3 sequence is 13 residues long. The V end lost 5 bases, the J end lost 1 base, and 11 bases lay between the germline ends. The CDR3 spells CSVQWVANTEAFF. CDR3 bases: TGCAGCGTTCAGTGGGTGGCGAACACTGAAGCTTTCTTT.

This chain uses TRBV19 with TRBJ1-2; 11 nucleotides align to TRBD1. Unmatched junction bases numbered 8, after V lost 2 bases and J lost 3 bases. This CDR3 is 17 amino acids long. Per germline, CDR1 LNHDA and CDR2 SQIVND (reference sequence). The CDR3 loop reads CASSINLDRGRDYGYTF. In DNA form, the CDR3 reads TGTGCCAGTAGTATAAATCTGGACAGGGGGCGCGACTATGGCTACACCTTC.

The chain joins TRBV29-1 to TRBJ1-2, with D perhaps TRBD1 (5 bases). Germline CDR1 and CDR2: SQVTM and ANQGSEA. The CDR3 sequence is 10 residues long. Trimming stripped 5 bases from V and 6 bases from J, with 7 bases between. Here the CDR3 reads CSVRGNGYTF. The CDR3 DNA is TGCAGCGTTAGGGGAAATGGCTACACCTTC.

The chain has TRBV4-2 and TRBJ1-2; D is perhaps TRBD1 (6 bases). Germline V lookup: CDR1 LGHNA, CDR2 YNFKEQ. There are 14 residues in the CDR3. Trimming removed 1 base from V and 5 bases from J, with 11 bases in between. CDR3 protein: CASSQGGTQYGYTF. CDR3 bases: TGTGCCAGCAGCCAAGGGGGGACACAGTATGGCTACACCTTC.

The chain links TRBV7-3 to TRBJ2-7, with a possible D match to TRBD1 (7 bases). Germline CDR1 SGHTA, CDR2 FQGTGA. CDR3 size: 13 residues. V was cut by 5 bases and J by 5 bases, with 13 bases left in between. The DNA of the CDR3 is TGTGCCAGCAGCGTCACAGGGGAGGACGAGCAGTACTTC. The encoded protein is CASSVTGEDEQYF.

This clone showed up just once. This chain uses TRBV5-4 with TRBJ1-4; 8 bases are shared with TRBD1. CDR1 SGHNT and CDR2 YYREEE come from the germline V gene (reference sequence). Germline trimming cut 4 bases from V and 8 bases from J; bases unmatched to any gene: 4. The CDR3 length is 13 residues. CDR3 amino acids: CASSVDREEKLFF. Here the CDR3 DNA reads TGTGCCAGCAGCGTGGACAGGGAGGAAAAACTGTTTTTT.

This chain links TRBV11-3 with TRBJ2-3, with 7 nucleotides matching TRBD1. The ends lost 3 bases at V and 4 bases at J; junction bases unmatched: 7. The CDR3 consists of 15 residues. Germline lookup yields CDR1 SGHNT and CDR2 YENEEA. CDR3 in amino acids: CASSLGQRRSDTQYF. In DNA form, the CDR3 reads TGTGCCAGCAGCTTGGGACAGAGGAGGTCAGATACGCAGTATTTT. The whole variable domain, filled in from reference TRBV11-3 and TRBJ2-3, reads EAGVVQSPRYKIIEKKQPVAFWCNPISGHNTLYWYLQNLGQGPELLIRYENEEAVDDSQLPKDRFSAERLKGVDSTLKIQPAELGDSAVYLCASSLGQRRSDTQYFGPGTRLTVL.

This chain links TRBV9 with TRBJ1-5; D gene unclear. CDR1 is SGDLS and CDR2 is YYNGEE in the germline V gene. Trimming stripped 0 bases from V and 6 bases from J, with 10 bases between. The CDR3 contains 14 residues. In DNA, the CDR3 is TGTGCCAGCAGCGTAGAAGACCGGGGTCAGCCCCAGCATTTT. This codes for CASSVEDRGQPQHF.

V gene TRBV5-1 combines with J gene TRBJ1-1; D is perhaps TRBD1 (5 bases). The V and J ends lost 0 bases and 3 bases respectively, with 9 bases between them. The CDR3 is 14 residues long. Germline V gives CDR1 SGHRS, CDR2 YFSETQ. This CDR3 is CASSLGVGDTEAFF. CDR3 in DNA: TGCGCCAGCAGCTTGGGAGTGGGGGACACTGAAGCTTTCTTT. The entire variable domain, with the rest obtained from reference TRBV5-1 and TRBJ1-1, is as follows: KAGVTQTPRYLIKTRGQQVTLSCSPISGHRSVSWYQQTPGQGLQFLFEYFSETQRNKGNFPGRFSGRQFSNSRSEMNVSTLELGDSALYLCASSLGVGDTEAFFGQGTRLTVV.

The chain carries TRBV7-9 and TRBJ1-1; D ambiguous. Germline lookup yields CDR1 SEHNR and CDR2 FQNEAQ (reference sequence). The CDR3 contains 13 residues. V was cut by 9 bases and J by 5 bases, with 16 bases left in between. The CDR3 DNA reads TGTGCCAGTTCCGCCTGGCGTGGGACTGAAGCTTTCTTT. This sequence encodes CASSAWRGTEAFF.

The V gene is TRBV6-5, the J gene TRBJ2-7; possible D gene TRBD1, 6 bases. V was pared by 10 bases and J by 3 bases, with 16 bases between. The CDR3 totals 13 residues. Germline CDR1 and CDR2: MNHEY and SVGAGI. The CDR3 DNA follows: TGTGCCACCCACCCCCAGGGGAACTACGAGCAGTACTTC. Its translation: CATHPQGNYEQYF.